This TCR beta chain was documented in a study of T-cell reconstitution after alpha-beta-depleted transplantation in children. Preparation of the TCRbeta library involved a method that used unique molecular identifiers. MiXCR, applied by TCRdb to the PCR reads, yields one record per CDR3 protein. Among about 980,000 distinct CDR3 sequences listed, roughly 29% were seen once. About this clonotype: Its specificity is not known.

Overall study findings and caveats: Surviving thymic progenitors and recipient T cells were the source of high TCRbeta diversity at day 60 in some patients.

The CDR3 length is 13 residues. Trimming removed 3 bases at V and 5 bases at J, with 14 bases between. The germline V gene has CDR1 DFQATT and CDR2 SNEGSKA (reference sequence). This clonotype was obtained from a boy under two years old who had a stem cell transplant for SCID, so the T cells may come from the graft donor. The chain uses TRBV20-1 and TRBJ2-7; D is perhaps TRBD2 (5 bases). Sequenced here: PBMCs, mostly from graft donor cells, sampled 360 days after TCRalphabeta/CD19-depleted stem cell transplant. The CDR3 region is CSASNLIGDEQYF. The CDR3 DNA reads TGCAGTGCTAGCAATTTAATCGGGGACGAGCAGTACTTC.